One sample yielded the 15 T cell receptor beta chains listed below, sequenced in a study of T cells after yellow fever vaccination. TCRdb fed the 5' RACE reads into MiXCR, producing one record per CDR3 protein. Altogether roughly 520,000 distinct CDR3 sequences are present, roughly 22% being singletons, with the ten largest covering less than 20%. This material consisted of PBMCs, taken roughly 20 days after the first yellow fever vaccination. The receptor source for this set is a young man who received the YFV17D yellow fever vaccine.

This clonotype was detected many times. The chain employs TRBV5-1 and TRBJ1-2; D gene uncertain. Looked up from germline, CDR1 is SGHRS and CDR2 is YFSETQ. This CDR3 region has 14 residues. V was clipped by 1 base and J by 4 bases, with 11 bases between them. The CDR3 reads CASSLTRVPYGYTF. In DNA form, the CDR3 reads TGCGCCAGCAGCTTGACCCGGGTCCCCTATGGCTACACCTTC.

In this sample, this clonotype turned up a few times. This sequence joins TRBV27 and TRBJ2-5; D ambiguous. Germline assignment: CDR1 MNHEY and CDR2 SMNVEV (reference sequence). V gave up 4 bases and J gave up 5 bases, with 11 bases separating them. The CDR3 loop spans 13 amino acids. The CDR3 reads CASSWGMGETQYF. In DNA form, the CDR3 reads TGTGCCAGCAGTTGGGGAATGGGTGAGACCCAGTACTTC.

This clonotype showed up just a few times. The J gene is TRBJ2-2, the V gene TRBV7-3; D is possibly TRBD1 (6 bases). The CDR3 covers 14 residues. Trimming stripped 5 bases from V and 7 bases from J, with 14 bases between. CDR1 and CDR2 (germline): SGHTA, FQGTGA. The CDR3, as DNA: TGTGCCAGCAGCCAGGGGCAAATCATCGGGGAGCTGTTTTTT. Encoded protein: CASSQGQIIGELFF.

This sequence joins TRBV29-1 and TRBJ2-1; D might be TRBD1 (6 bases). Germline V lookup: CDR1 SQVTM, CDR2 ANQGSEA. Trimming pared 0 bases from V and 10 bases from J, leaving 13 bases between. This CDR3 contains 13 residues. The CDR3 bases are TGCAGCGTTGAAGAGAGCATAGGGACAGAGCAGTTCTTC. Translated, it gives CSVEESIGTEQFF.

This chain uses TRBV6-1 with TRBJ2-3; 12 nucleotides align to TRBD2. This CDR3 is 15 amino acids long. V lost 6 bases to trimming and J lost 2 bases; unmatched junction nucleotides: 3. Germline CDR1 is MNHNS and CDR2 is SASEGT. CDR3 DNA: TGTGCCAGCAGCGGACTAGCGGGGCCCACAGATACGCAGTATTTT. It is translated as CASSGLAGPTDTQYF.

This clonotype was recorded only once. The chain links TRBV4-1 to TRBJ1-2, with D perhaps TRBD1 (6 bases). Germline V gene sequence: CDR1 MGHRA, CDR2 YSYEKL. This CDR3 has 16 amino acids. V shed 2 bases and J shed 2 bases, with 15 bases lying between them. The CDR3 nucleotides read TGCGCCAGCAGCCAAAGAGCAGGGGTGAGAAACTATGGCTACACCTTC. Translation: CASSQRAGVRNYGYTF.

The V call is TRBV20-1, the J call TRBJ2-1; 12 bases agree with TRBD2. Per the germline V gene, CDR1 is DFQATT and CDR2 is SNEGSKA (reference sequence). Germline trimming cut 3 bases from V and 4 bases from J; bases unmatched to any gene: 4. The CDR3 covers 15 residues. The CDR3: CSASPLAGGYNEQFF. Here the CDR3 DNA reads TGCAGTGCTAGTCCACTAGCGGGGGGTTACAATGAGCAGTTCTTC.

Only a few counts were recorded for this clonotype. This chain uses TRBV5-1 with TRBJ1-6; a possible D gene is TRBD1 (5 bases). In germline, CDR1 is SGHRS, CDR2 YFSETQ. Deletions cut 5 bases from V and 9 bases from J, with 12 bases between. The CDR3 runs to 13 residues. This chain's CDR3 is CASRTASVSPLHF. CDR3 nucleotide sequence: TGCGCCAGCAGGACAGCGTCTGTTTCACCCCTCCACTTT. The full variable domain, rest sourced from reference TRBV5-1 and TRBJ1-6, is KAGVTQTPRYLIKTRGQQVTLSCSPISGHRSVSWYQQTPGQGLQFLFEYFSETQRNKGNFPGRFSGRQFSNSRSEMNVSTLELGDSALYLCASRTASVSPLHFGNGTRLTVT.

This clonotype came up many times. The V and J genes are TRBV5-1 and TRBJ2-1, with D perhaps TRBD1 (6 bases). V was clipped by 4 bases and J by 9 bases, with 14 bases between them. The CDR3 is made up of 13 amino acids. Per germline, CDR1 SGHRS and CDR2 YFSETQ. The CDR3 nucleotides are TGCGCCAGCAGCGTAGTAGGGGGTTTTGAGCAGTTCTTC. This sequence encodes CASSVVGGFEQFF. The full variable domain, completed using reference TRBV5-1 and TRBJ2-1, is KAGVTQTPRYLIKTRGQQVTLSCSPISGHRSVSWYQQTPGQGLQFLFEYFSETQRNKGNFPGRFSGRQFSNSRSEMNVSTLELGDSALYLCASSVVGGFEQFFGPGTRLTVL.

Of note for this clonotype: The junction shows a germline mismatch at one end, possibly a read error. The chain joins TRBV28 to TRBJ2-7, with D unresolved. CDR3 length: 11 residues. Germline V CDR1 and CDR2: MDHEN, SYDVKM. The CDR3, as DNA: TGTGCTAGCAGTTTATTGACCGAGCAGTACTTC. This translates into CASSLLTEQYF.

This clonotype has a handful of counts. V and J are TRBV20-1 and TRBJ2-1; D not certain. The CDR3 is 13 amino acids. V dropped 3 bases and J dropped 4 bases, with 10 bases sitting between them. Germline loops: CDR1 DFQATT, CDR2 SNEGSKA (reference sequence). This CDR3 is CSARADIYNEQFF. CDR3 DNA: TGCAGTGCTAGGGCAGACATATACAATGAGCAGTTCTTC.

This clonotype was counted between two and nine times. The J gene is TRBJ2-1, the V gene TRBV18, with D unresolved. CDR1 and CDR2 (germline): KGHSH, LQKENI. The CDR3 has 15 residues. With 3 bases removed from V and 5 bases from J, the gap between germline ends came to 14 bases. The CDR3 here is CASSPGQPGDNEQFF. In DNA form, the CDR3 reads TGTGCCAGCTCACCCGGCCAACCGGGCGACAATGAGCAGTTCTTC.

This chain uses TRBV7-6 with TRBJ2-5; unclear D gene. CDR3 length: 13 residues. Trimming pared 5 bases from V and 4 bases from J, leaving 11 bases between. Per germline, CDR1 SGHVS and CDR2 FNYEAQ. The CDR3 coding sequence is TGTGCCAGCAGCCCGCAGGTGGGAGAGACCCAGTACTTC. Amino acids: CASSPQVGETQYF.

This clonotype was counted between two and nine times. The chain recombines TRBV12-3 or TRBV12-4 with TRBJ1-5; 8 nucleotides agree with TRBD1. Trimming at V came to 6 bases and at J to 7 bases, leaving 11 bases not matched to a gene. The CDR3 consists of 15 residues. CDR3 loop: CASSSGQGDGQPQHF. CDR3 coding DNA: TGTGCCAGCAGCTCCGGACAGGGCGATGGGCAGCCCCAGCATTTT.

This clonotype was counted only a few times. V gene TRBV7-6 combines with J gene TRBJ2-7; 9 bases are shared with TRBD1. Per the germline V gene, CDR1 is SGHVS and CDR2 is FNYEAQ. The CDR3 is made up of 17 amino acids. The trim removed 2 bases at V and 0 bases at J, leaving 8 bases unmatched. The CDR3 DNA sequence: TGTGCCAGCAGCTTACTTCGTGGGACAGGGAGCTCCTACGAGCAGTACTTC. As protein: CASSLLRGTGSSYEQYF.